The next 10 T cell receptor beta chains were all read from a single sample in a study of cytomegalovirus exposure and HLA in healthy donors. The PCR ran on 60 Vbeta and 13 Jbeta primers. Using immunoSEQ multiplex PCR, the repertoire was profiled, and TCRdb retains in-frame clones only, with some absent. The table has about 91,000 clones, around 80% seen once. Sequencing input: PBMCs. These receptor sequences come from a male donor in good health and CMV-seropositive.

This chain links TRBV21-1 with TRBJ2-7; the table's D call TRBD2 went unverified against the DNA. TRBV21-1 is a listed pseudogene. This CDR3 region has 16 residues. CDR3 residues: CASSTFLLSGAYEQYF. CDR3 coding DNA: TGTGCCAGCAGCACCTTCCTCCTTTCCGGGGCCTACGAGCAGTACTTC.

Only one count was recorded for this clone. The rearrangement joins TRBV18 to TRBJ2-1, with a possible D match to TRBD2 (6 bases). The V end was cut by 2 bases, the J end by 2 bases, with 10 bases between. The CDR3 sequence is 15 residues long. Germline assignment: CDR1 KGHSH and CDR2 LQKENI. As DNA, the CDR3 is TGTGCCAGCTCACCAAGCGGGCCAACCTACAATGAGCAGTTCTTC. It yields the protein CASSPSGPTYNEQFF.

This clone has just one count. DNA of the CDR3: TGTGCCAGCAGTAGCGGGGGGGCGGGCGAGCAGTACTTC. Translation: CASSSGGAGEQYF. The rearrangement uses TRBV6-1 and TRBJ2-7, with TRBD2 matching over 10 bases. The junction had 4 bases not matched to a gene; V was cut back by 5 bases and J by 6 bases. Per germline, CDR1 MNHNS and CDR2 SASEGT. This CDR3 contains 13 residues.

V is TRBV6-1 and J is TRBJ2-7; tentatively, D is TRBD1 (7 bases). The V and J ends lost 6 bases and 2 bases respectively, with 17 bases between them. CDR3 length: 15 amino acids. Germline-derived CDR1 and CDR2 are MNHNS and SASEGT. In DNA form, the CDR3 reads TGTGCCAGCAGAATCCAGGGGGGCCAGGCCTACGAGCAGTACTTC. Its translation: CASRIQGGQAYEQYF.

V and J are TRBV5-1 and TRBJ2-1; 11 bases map to TRBD2. The trim removed 0 bases at V and 6 bases at J, leaving 8 bases unmatched. The CDR3 covers 17 residues. Germline-derived CDR1 and CDR2 are SGHRS and YFSETQ. This CDR3 reads CASSLGLLAGGVNEQFF. The CDR3, as DNA: TGCGCCAGCAGCTTGGGTCTTCTAGCGGGAGGCGTCAATGAGCAGTTCTTC. Based on the CDR3 plus reference TRBV5-1 and TRBJ2-1, the full variable domain is KAGVTQTPRYLIKTRGQQVTLSCSPISGHRSVSWYQQTPGQGLQFLFEYFSETQRNKGNFPGRFSGRQFSNSRSEMNVSTLELGDSALYLCASSLGLLAGGVNEQFFGPGTRLTVL.

The rearrangement links TRBV5-6 to TRBJ2-1, with 7 bases that match TRBD1. This CDR3 contains 14 residues. The ends lost 6 bases at V and 2 bases at J; junction bases unmatched: 5. Germline V gene sequence: CDR1 SGHDT, CDR2 YYEEEE. The CDR3 sequence is CASKGTDAYNEQFF. The CDR3 DNA reads TGTGCCAGCAAAGGGACAGACGCCTACAATGAGCAGTTCTTC. Full variable domain (remainder filled in from reference TRBV5-6 and TRBJ2-1): DAGVTQSPTHLIKTRGQQVTLRCSPKSGHDTVSWYQQALGQGPQFIFQYYEEEERQRGNFPDRFSGHQFPNYSSELNVNALLLGDSALYLCASKGTDAYNEQFFGPGTRLTVL.

This chain uses TRBV15 with TRBJ2-5, with 13 bases that match TRBD2. V lost 3 bases and J lost 2; bases outside the gene matches: 3. The CDR3 consists of 16 residues. Germline V CDR1 and CDR2: LNHNV, YYDKDF (reference sequence). Written as DNA, the CDR3 is TGTGCCACCAGCAGTGGACTAGCGGGAGTGCAAGAGACCCAGTACTTC. Amino acid sequence: CATSSGLAGVQETQYF.

This chain joins TRBV10-3 and TRBJ1-2, with 7 bases lining up with TRBD1. The V gene's germline CDR1 is ENHRY and CDR2 SYGVKD. The CDR3 totals 12 residues. V dropped 8 bases and J dropped 4; count of bases not matched to a gene: 4. The CDR3 protein is CAIQGQTYGYTF. The CDR3 nucleotides are TGTGCCATCCAGGGACAGACCTATGGCTACACCTTC.

The chain recombines TRBV10-1 with TRBJ2-2; D perhaps matches TRBD2 (5 bases). Trimming stripped 4 bases from V and 9 bases from J, with 18 bases between. Germline V gene sequence: CDR1 WNHNN, CDR2 SYGVQD (reference sequence). The CDR3 has 15 residues. The CDR3 loop reads CASSGGLEWTRELFF. The CDR3 bases are TGCGCCAGCAGTGGAGGACTGGAGTGGACCCGGGAGCTGTTTTTT.

The chain links TRBV13 to TRBJ2-7, with D uncertain. Trimming cost V 5 bases and J 4 bases, with 6 bases left between them. CDR3 length: 11 amino acids. Germline CDR1 and CDR2: PRHDT and FYEKMQ (reference sequence). The CDR3 here is CASSLSYEQYF. The CDR3 region has the DNA TGTGCCAGCAGCCTCTCTTACGAGCAGTACTTC. Full variable domain (missing parts from reference TRBV13 and TRBJ2-7): AAGVIQSPRHLIKEKRETATLKCYPIPRHDTVYWYQQGPGQDPQFLISFYEKMQSDKGSIPDRFSAQQFSDYHSELNMSSLELGDSALYFCASSLSYEQYFGPGTRLTVT.